One and the same sample provided the 21 T cell receptor beta chains below, sequenced in a study of blood T cell repertoires in COVID-19. The protocol was immunoSEQ multiplex PCR, while the TCRdb copy is restricted to in-frame clones and leaves out a portion. The sample shows about 160,000 clones, under 85% of them seen only once. The material sequenced was peripheral blood. These receptors originate from an elderly man with COVID-19, enrolled during active disease.

CDR3 residues: CASTQDRGTSYEQYF. The CDR3 coding sequence is TGTGCCAGCACCCAAGACAGGGGCACCTCCTACGAGCAGTACTTC. The chain employs TRBV11-3 and TRBJ2-7, with 8 bases matching TRBD1. CDR3 length equals 15 residues. Per the germline V gene, CDR1 is SGHNT and CDR2 is YENEEA. V was clipped by 7 bases and J by 0 bases; unmatched bases: 8.

This rearrangement joins TRBV6-5 to TRBJ2-5, with D possibly being TRBD2 (6 bases). Per the germline V gene, CDR1 is MNHEY and CDR2 is SVGAGI. This CDR3 is built from 14 residues. The V end was cut by 2 bases, the J end by 6 bases, with 13 bases between. The CDR3 loop reads CASSYQLADQTQYF. CDR3 DNA: TGTGCCAGCAGTTACCAACTAGCTGATCAGACCCAGTACTTC.

The rearrangement links TRBV28 to TRBJ1-2, with 8 bases fitting TRBD1. CDR1 and CDR2 (germline): MDHEN, SYDVKM. J was trimmed by 7 bases and V by 8 bases; bases with no gene match: 15. The CDR3 is made up of 15 amino acids. The CDR3 region is CASHGQGGVRSGYTF. The CDR3 DNA follows: TGTGCCAGCCACGGACAGGGAGGGGTTCGGTCTGGCTACACCTTC.

The J gene is TRBJ2-7, the V gene TRBV24-1, with 7 bases lining up with TRBD1. Germline V gene data show CDR1 as KGHDR and CDR2 as SFDVKD. This CDR3 has 16 residues. Losses at the gene ends were 3 bases for V and 5 bases for J; bases not matched to a gene: 12. CDR3: CATSDQDREKLDEQYF. CDR3 coding DNA: TGTGCCACCAGTGATCAAGACAGGGAAAAACTCGACGAGCAGTACTTC.

In DNA form, the CDR3 reads TGTGCCAGCAGTTACGGACAGGTAGGAAGAGACACTGAAGCTTTCTTT. It is translated as CASSYGQVGRDTEAFF. The chain combines TRBV6-2 or TRBV6-3 with TRBJ1-1, with TRBD1 matching 7 bases. Per the germline V gene, CDR1 is MNHEY and CDR2 is SVGEGT. This CDR3 spans 16 amino acids. J was trimmed by 3 bases and V by 2 bases; bases with no gene match: 9.

V gene TRBV6-5 combines with J gene TRBJ1-6; TRBD1 matches 8 bases. Trimming removed 8 bases from V and 6 bases from J; junction bases left unmatched: 3. The CDR3 is made up of 13 amino acids. Germline CDR1 is MNHEY and CDR2 is SVGAGI. CDR3 in amino acids: CASGTGSNSPLHF. CDR3 nucleotide sequence: TGTGCCAGCGGGACAGGTTCTAATTCACCCCTCCACTTT.

This clone is a singleton in its sample. The chain joins TRBV6-6 to TRBJ1-2, with 7 bases lining up with TRBD1. J gave up 1 base and V 6 bases, and 5 bases lay outside the gene matches. Germline-derived CDR1 and CDR2 are MNHNY and SVGAGI (reference sequence). The CDR3 runs 14 residues. For the CDR3, the DNA is TGTGCCAGCAGCCGACAGGGAAGTAACTATGGCTACACCTTC. It encodes CASSRQGSNYGYTF.

This CDR3 is CASSLVPSYQGISYEQYF. The CDR3 DNA reads TGTGCCAGCAGCTTAGTCCCCTCTTATCAGGGAATCTCCTACGAGCAGTACTTC. V is TRBV7-2 and J is TRBJ2-7, with a tentative D call TRBD1 (5 bases). Germline V gene data show CDR1 as SGHTA and CDR2 as FQGNSA. The CDR3 covers 18 residues. The V end was cut by 1 base, the J end by 0 bases, with 19 bases between.

The gene calls are TRBV7-2 and TRBJ2-7, with TRBD1 identical over 8 bases. Unmatched junction bases numbered 6, after V lost 5 bases and J lost 6 bases. Germline V gene lookup returns CDR1 SGHTA and CDR2 FQGNSA. The CDR3 extends over 13 amino acids. This chain's CDR3 is CASSRQTGAEQYF. The CDR3 region has the DNA TGTGCCAGCAGCAGGCAGACAGGGGCCGAGCAGTACTTC.

This clone was counted between two and nine times. Other DNA sequences in the sample encode the same CDR3. This chain joins TRBV29-1 and TRBJ2-2; TRBD1 might be the D (6 bases). Germline V CDR1 and CDR2: SQVTM, ANQGSEA. V was pared by 3 bases and J by 1 base, with 6 bases between. The CDR3 loop spans 13 amino acids. The CDR3 DNA reads TGCAGCGTTGACAGGGGGAACACCGGGGAGCTGTTTTTT. Residues: CSVDRGNTGELFF.

The V call is TRBV5-6, the J call TRBJ1-6, with D perhaps TRBD1 (5 bases). The CDR3 is 17 residues long. Deletions cut 1 base from V and 0 bases from J, with 11 bases between. The germline V gene encodes CDR1 SGHDT and CDR2 YYEEEE. The CDR3 bases are TGTGCCAGCAGCTTGAGGGCAGGGTCCTCCTATAATTCACCCCTCCACTTT. It codes for CASSLRAGSSYNSPLHF.

The gene calls are TRBV11-3 and TRBJ2-2; the D is unclear. The CDR3 extends over 11 amino acids. V shed 7 bases and J shed 6 bases, with 6 bases lying between them. In germline, CDR1 is SGHNT, CDR2 YENEEA. CDR3 in DNA: TGTGCCAGCACTTCAGCCGGGGAGCTGTTTTTT. This gives the protein CASTSAGELFF.

V is TRBV7-9 and J is TRBJ1-6; 7 bases line up with TRBD1. Unmatched junction bases numbered 13, after V lost 5 bases and J lost 9 bases. The V gene's germline CDR1 is SEHNR and CDR2 FQNEAQ (reference sequence). CDR3 length: 16 amino acids. CDR3 coding DNA: TGTGCCAGCAGCCTAACAACAGGGGCGCAGGGTTCACCCCTCCACTTT. Protein product: CASSLTTGAQGSPLHF.

The chain has TRBV6-5 and TRBJ1-4; no definite D call. The germline gives CDR1 MNHEY, CDR2 SVGAGI. This CDR3 is 15 amino acids long. The V end lost 0 bases, the J end lost 1 base, and 6 bases lay between the germline ends. The CDR3 region is CASSYSTGTNEKLFF. The CDR3, as DNA: TGTGCCAGCAGTTACTCGACGGGAACTAATGAAAAACTGTTTTTT.

This rearrangement joins TRBV2 to TRBJ1-1; tentative D call: TRBD1 (6 bases). The germline V gene has CDR1 SNHLY and CDR2 FYNNEI. This CDR3 contains 13 residues. V was trimmed by 6 bases and J by 8 bases, leaving 16 bases between them. The CDR3 DNA is TGTGCCAGCAGGGCCACAGGGCCCGCGGAAGCTTTCTTT. Protein: CASRATGPAEAFF.

The chain employs TRBV5-4 and TRBJ2-3; weak D call: TRBD2 (6 bases). The CDR3 runs to 13 residues. CDR1 and CDR2 (germline): SGHNT, YYREEE (reference sequence). V dropped 4 bases and J dropped 6 bases, with 12 bases sitting between them. The CDR3 DNA reads as TGTGCCAGCAGCCCTAGTGGGGGGGATACGCAGTATTTT. Its translation: CASSPSGGDTQYF. Supplemented by reference TRBV5-4 and TRBJ2-3, the full variable domain reads ETGVTQSPTHLIKTRGQQVTLRCSSQSGHNTVSWYQQALGQGPQFIFQYYREEENGRGNFPPRFSGLQFPNYSSELNVNALELDDSALYLCASSPSGGDTQYFGPGTRLTVL.

V is TRBV7-8 and J is TRBJ1-1; 7 bases line up with TRBD1. Per the germline V gene, CDR1 is SGHVS and CDR2 is FQNEAQ. The CDR3 consists of 13 residues. V was pared by 9 bases and J by 4 bases, with 8 bases of the junction left unmatched. The CDR3 sequence: CASRQGSITEAFF. The CDR3 DNA reads TGTGCCAGTCGACAGGGTTCGATCACTGAAGCTTTCTTT. The full variable domain, in which reference TRBV7-8 and TRBJ1-1 provide the parts outside the CDR3, is GAGVSQSPRYKVAKRGQDVALRCDPISGHVSLFWYQQALGQGPEFLTYFQNEAQLDKSGLPSDRFFAERPEGSVSTLKIQRTQQEDSAVYLCASRQGSITEAFFGQGTRLTVV.

J is TRBJ2-5 and V is TRBV5-8, with D perhaps TRBD1 (5 bases). Germline V gene lookup returns CDR1 SGHTS and CDR2 YDEGEE. This CDR3 is built from 14 residues. V lost 0 bases to trimming and J lost 5 bases, with 11 bases between them. In DNA form, the CDR3 reads TGTGCCAGCAGCTTGGGGGGCAGGGTTGAGACCCAGTACTTC. Translating gives CASSLGGRVETQYF. Complete variable domain (other parts from reference TRBV5-8 and TRBJ2-5): EAGVTQSPTHLIKTRGQQATLRCSPISGHTSVYWYQQALGLGLQFLLWYDEGEERNRGNFPPRFSGRQFPNYSSELNVNALELEDSALYLCASSLGGRVETQYFGPGTRLLVL.

J is TRBJ2-7 and V is TRBV5-6; D may be TRBD1 (6 bases). The germline V gene encodes CDR1 SGHDT and CDR2 YYEEEE. The CDR3 is made up of 16 amino acids. The V and J ends lost 4 bases and 6 bases respectively, with 23 bases between them. CDR3 sequence (DNA): TGTGCCAGCAGCCCCTTTGGGGGTCAGGGGCTAAGCGAGCAGTACTTC. This gives the protein CASSPFGGQGLSEQYF.

The chain recombines TRBV2 with TRBJ1-1; TRBD1 agrees at 12 bases. The CDR3 contains 18 residues. After removal of 4 bases from V and 4 bases from J, the junction contained 13 bases not matched to a gene. Germline loops: CDR1 SNHLY, CDR2 FYNNEI. For the CDR3, the DNA is TGTGCCAGCAGTGGCCTCCGGGGACAGGGGGCGCGAGGCACTGAAGCTTTCTTT. Amino acid sequence: CASSGLRGQGARGTEAFF.

V usage is TRBV4-1 and J usage is TRBJ2-7; D is perhaps TRBD2 (6 bases). The CDR3 loop spans 16 amino acids. Germline V lookup: CDR1 MGHRA, CDR2 YSYEKL. V lost 0 bases, J lost 0 bases, and 12 bases lay in between. The CDR3 region is CASSQDWPGDSYEQYF. CDR3 bases: TGCGCCAGCAGCCAAGACTGGCCGGGGGACTCCTACGAGCAGTACTTC.